What follows are 21 T cell receptor beta chains derived from one specimen sequenced in a study of cytomegalovirus exposure and HLA in healthy donors. The PCR used 60 Vbeta and 13 Jbeta primers. The method was immunoSEQ multiplex PCR; TCRdb's version includes in-frame clones alone and lacks a portion of them. There are around 110,000 clones in the sample; about 74% occur only once, and 12% to 15% lies in the top ten. The material sequenced was PBMCs. The receptors originated from a woman aged 40-49 years in good health and CMV-seropositive.

The rearrangement joins TRBV27 to TRBJ2-7; TRBD1 might be the D (5 bases). Germline values: CDR1 MNHEY, CDR2 SMNVEV (reference sequence). V was clipped by 3 bases and J by 3 bases, with 12 bases between them. The length of the CDR3 is 14 residues. CDR3 bases: TGTGCCAGCAGTTTCTGGGGCAGGGACTACGAGCAGTACTTC. This sequence encodes CASSFWGRDYEQYF.

This chain connects TRBV9 to TRBJ2-5, with 16 bases lining up with TRBD2. The DNA end is a closer match to TRBJ2-7, so the J assignment may be wrong. The germline gives CDR1 SGDLS, CDR2 YYNGEE. The CDR3 loop spans 18 amino acids. CDR3 residues: CASSPTGTSGGGAYEQYF. The DNA for the CDR3 is TGTGCCAGCAGCCCGACCGGGACTAGCGGGGGGGGAGCCTACGAGCAGTACTTC.

The genes are TRBV6-5 and TRBJ2-1, with D possibly matching TRBD2 (5 bases). Deletions cut 5 bases from V and 5 bases from J, with 10 bases between. Per germline, CDR1 MNHEY and CDR2 SVGAGI. The CDR3 contains 13 residues. As DNA, the CDR3 is TGTGCCAGCAGTCCCAGCGGAAACAATGAGCAGTTCTTC. Its protein is CASSPSGNNEQFF.

This rearrangement joins TRBV14 to TRBJ2-3; D remains ambiguous. The V and J ends lost 6 bases and 0 bases respectively, with 7 bases between them. From germline, CDR1 is SGHDN and CDR2 FVKESK. The CDR3 has 13 residues. This CDR3 is CASRQTSTDTQYF. For the CDR3, the DNA is TGTGCCAGCAGACAGACCAGCACAGATACGCAGTATTTT.

This clone has more than one count but fewer than ten. The chain is built from TRBV4-1 and TRBJ1-5, with D possibly TRBD1 on 6 matching bases. Germline lookup yields CDR1 MGHRA and CDR2 YSYEKL. This CDR3 is 17 amino acids long. Trimming cost V 6 bases and J 0 bases, with 18 bases left between them. The CDR3 DNA is TGCGCCAGCAGTCCCCGGGGAGGGGGTTATAGCAATCAGCCCCAGCATTTT. Translated, it gives CASSPRGGGYSNQPQHF.

The chain links TRBV9 to TRBJ1-2; no clear D gene. The V end was cut by 4 bases, the J end by 4 bases, with 14 bases between. Germline assignment: CDR1 SGDLS and CDR2 YYNGEE. The CDR3 runs to 14 residues. CDR3 coding DNA: TGTGCCAGCAGCCCCACATCCATTGCCTATGGCTACACCTTC. Amino acids: CASSPTSIAYGYTF.

This clone was counted a few times. The chain is built from TRBV12-5 and TRBJ2-5; D is unresolved. The CDR3 extends over 12 amino acids. The germline CDR1 and CDR2 sequences are LGHNT and FRNRAP. With 3 bases removed from V and 3 bases from J, the gap between germline ends came to 5 bases. Here the CDR3 DNA reads TGTGCTAGTGGTTTTCAGGAAGAGACCCAGTACTTC. It yields the protein CASGFQEETQYF.

The chain combines TRBV7-9 with TRBJ1-1; 8 nucleotides agree with TRBD1. The CDR3 covers 18 residues. The germline V gene encodes CDR1 SEHNR and CDR2 FQNEAQ (reference sequence). J was trimmed by 8 bases and V by 5 bases; bases with no gene match: 22. CDR3 region: CASSLEWLRDRLILEAFF. DNA for the CDR3: TGTGCCAGCAGCCTCGAATGGCTACGGGACAGGTTGATCTTGGAAGCTTTCTTT.

The rearrangement uses TRBV18 and TRBJ1-5, with 7 bases that match TRBD1. This CDR3 has 14 residues. J gave up 7 bases and V 3 bases, and 6 bases lay outside the gene matches. Germline V gene data show CDR1 as KGHSH and CDR2 as LQKENI. CDR3 DNA: TGTGCCAGCTCACCCGACAGGGAAGGGCAGCCCCAGCATTTT. This encodes CASSPDREGQPQHF.

The chain uses TRBV11-2 and TRBJ2-1, with a tentative D call TRBD2 (5 bases). Per the germline V gene, CDR1 is SGHAT and CDR2 is FQNNGV. CDR3 length: 12 amino acids. V was cut by 8 bases and J by 6 bases, with 11 bases left in between. In DNA, the CDR3 is TGTGCCAGCGGACCGGGGTTCAATGAGCAGTTCTTC. The encoded protein is CASGPGFNEQFF.

The gene calls are TRBV9 and TRBJ1-4; D is perhaps TRBD1 (5 bases). V dropped 3 bases and J dropped 1 base, with 13 bases sitting between them. The CDR3 spans 16 residues. Germline CDR1 SGDLS, CDR2 YYNGEE. In DNA form, the CDR3 reads TGTGCCAGCAGCGGCAGGGCGGGGCAAACTAATGAAAAACTGTTTTTT. Residues: CASSGRAGQTNEKLFF.

This clone has just a few counts. The chain employs TRBV5-4 and TRBJ2-7, with 7 nucleotides matching TRBD1. The CDR3 covers 16 residues. V was clipped by 0 bases and J by 6 bases; unmatched bases: 12. The germline gives CDR1 SGHNT, CDR2 YYREEE (reference sequence). As DNA, the CDR3 is TGTGCCAGCAGCTTGGAGCTCCGGGGACAGCGAGGCGAGCAGTACTTC. This encodes CASSLELRGQRGEQYF. The variable domain in full, with the rest retrieved from reference TRBV5-4 and TRBJ2-7, is ETGVTQSPTHLIKTRGQQVTLRCSSQSGHNTVSWYQQALGQGPQFIFQYYREEENGRGNFPPRFSGLQFPNYSSELNVNALELDDSALYLCASSLELRGQRGEQYFGPGTRLTVT.

This clone was detected once. The chain recombines TRBV19 with TRBJ2-3; tentatively, D is TRBD2 (7 bases). This CDR3 spans 15 amino acids. V shed 5 bases and J shed 2 bases, with 14 bases lying between them. Per the germline V gene, CDR1 is LNHDA and CDR2 is SQIVND (reference sequence). The CDR3 bases are TGTGCCAGTAGTGGAGGCGGGGGCCTCACAGATACGCAGTATTTT. Amino acids: CASSGGGGLTDTQYF.

This clone was counted between two and nine times. The V gene is TRBV6-1, the J gene TRBJ2-3; 7 bases match TRBD2. The CDR3 runs to 15 residues. With V trimmed by 3 bases and J by 4 bases, 7 bases remained unmatched. Germline V gene sequence: CDR1 MNHNS, CDR2 SASEGT. The CDR3 DNA is TGTGCCAGCAGTGAGCAAGCGGGGTGGTCAGATACGCAGTATTTT. Its translation is CASSEQAGWSDTQYF.

The V and J genes are TRBV10-3 and TRBJ2-4, with D perhaps matching TRBD2 (6 bases). The germline CDR1 and CDR2 sequences are ENHRY and SYGVKD. CDR3 length equals 14 residues. Trimming took 3 bases from V and 3 from J, leaving 9 bases between them. The DNA of the CDR3 is TGTGCCATCAGTGACGGAGGGATCAAAAACATTCAGTACTTC. This codes for CAISDGGIKNIQYF.

This sequence joins TRBV15 and TRBJ2-5; TRBD1 matches 7 bases. Germline loops: CDR1 LNHNV, CDR2 YYDKDF (reference sequence). There are 15 residues in the CDR3. V trimming: 0 bases; J trimming: 2 bases; junction bases outside the gene matches: 3. The CDR3, as DNA: TGTGCCACCAGCAGAGAGATGGGACAGCAAGAGACCCAGTACTTC. Translation gives CATSREMGQQETQYF.

The chain uses TRBV5-4 and TRBJ2-1; TRBD2 aligns across 11 bases. The junction had 7 bases not matched to a gene; V was cut back by 2 bases and J by 9 bases. Germline CDR1 is SGHNT and CDR2 is YYREEE (reference sequence). The CDR3 runs to 15 residues. In DNA, the CDR3 is TGTGCCAGCAGCTTTTTTCTAGCGGGGGGAGGTGAGCAGTTCTTC. Its protein product is CASSFFLAGGGEQFF.

The CDR3 nucleotides are TGCGCCAGCAGCCAAGATCACAGCTCTGGAAACACCATATATTTT. This codes for CASSQDHSSGNTIYF. The chain has TRBV4-1 and TRBJ1-3; D unclear. Trimming stripped 0 bases from V and 0 bases from J, with 6 bases between. This CDR3 is 15 amino acids long. Germline CDR1 reads MGHRA; CDR2 reads YSYEKL.

V usage is TRBV10-3 and J usage is TRBJ1-1; D uncertain. Germline lookup yields CDR1 ENHRY and CDR2 SYGVKD. CDR3 size: 14 residues. Trimming cost V 10 bases and J 8 bases, with 23 bases left between them. CDR3 DNA sequence: TGTGCCACTACCAGTCGAGTCGCAGGTGGGGAAGCTTTCTTT. Translated, it gives CATTSRVAGGEAFF.

V is TRBV7-3 and J is TRBJ2-1, with D unresolved. CDR3 length equals 14 residues. Germline CDR1 reads SGHTA; CDR2 reads FQGTGA. V gave up 5 bases and J gave up 8 bases, with 16 bases separating them. CDR3 protein: CASSPAQRWDEQFF. The CDR3 coding sequence is TGTGCCAGCAGCCCAGCACAGAGATGGGATGAGCAGTTCTTC. Using reference TRBV7-3 and TRBJ2-1 for the parts outside the CDR3, the full variable domain is GAGVSQTPSNKVTEKGKYVELRCDPISGHTALYWYRQSLGQGPEFLIYFQGTGAADDSGLPNDRFFAVRPEGSVSTLKIQRTERGDSAVYLCASSPAQRWDEQFFGPGTRLTVL.

CDR3 protein: CATSRAGTGRYEQYF. The CDR3 bases are TGTGCCACCAGCAGGGCCGGGACAGGTCGCTACGAGCAGTACTTC. The J gene is TRBJ2-7, the V gene TRBV15; 8 bases line up with TRBD1. J gave up 3 bases and V 3 bases, and 7 bases lay outside the gene matches. Germline CDR1 and CDR2: LNHNV and YYDKDF (reference sequence). The CDR3 covers 15 residues.